This passage covers 2 T cell receptor beta chains from one sample sequenced in a study of CD8+CD57+ T cells in acquired aplastic anemia. For sequencing, patients were chosen who had shown expansion of CD8+CD57+ cells by flow cytometry. Profiling that covered TCR beta VDJ and CDR3 relied on genomic DNA as its template. TCRdb fed the reads into MiXCR, producing one record per CDR3 protein. This sample yields more than 150,000 distinct CDR3 sequences, of which 48% are seen a single time; approximately 13% belongs to the top ten. The sample comprised sorted CD4+, CD8+, or CD8+CD57+ T cells (not recorded which) from PBMCs. The source is a human donor with aplastic anemia.

Ten or more counts support this clonotype. The chain carries TRBV20-1 and TRBJ2-7; D gene ambiguous. The CDR3 contains 11 residues. Germline loops: CDR1 DFQATT, CDR2 SNEGSKA (reference sequence). CDR3 protein: CSARQDYEQYF. The CDR3 nucleotides are TGCAGCGCTCGCCAAGACTACGAGCAGTACTTC.

The rearrangement links TRBV10-3 to TRBJ1-2, with D perhaps matching TRBD1 (5 bases). V shed 11 bases and J shed 8 bases, with 27 bases lying between them. Germline lookup yields CDR1 ENHRY and CDR2 SYGVKD. This CDR3 spans 15 amino acids. CDR3 loop: CAGSEEREGLGGYTF. The CDR3, as DNA: TGTGCCGGCAGTGAAGAAAGAGAGGGGTTGGGGGGCTACACCTTC.